The 18 T cell receptor beta chains listed next were all sequenced from one sample in a study of shared clonotypes between healthy human individuals. The table came from immunoSEQ multiplex PCR; TCRdb's copy has only in-frame clones and leaves some out. The table includes 650,000 to 700,000 clones, roughly 87% detected once. Sequencing was performed on memory CD8+ T cells from PBMCs. The subset was: CD45RO+ cells pooled with CCR7-negative TemRA cells. The origin of the receptors is a man aged 18-30 years in good health. Some clones in this sample may be carry-over from other donors' samples.

V gene TRBV5-4 combines with J gene TRBJ2-4, with 8 bases fitting TRBD1. V lost 2 bases, J lost 0 bases, and 4 bases stayed unmatched. Germline CDR1 and CDR2: SGHNT and YYREEE (reference sequence). This CDR3 spans 16 amino acids. The CDR3 spells CASSFGTGIAKNIQYF. The CDR3 DNA is TGTGCCAGCAGCTTTGGGACAGGAATAGCCAAAAACATTCAGTACTTC.

V gene TRBV6-4 combines with J gene TRBJ2-1; 10 positions agree with TRBD2. This CDR3 has 15 residues. Germline loops: CDR1 MRHNA, CDR2 SNTAGT. Trimming cost V 3 bases and J 7 bases; bases outside gene matches: 6. The CDR3 protein is CASSEAASGGNEQFF. For the CDR3, the DNA is TGTGCCAGCAGTGAGGCGGCTAGCGGGGGAAATGAGCAGTTCTTC.

The V gene is TRBV29-1, the J gene TRBJ1-2; D might be TRBD1 (6 bases). The CDR3 consists of 13 residues. Germline V gene data show CDR1 as SQVTM and CDR2 as ANQGSEA. The germline V and J ends were trimmed by 4 bases and 4 bases, with 13 bases remaining between them. CDR3 residues: CSVVGRGGYGYTF. The CDR3 DNA reads TGCAGCGTTGTCGGCAGGGGAGGCTATGGCTACACCTTC. Variable domain in full (rest from reference TRBV29-1 and TRBJ1-2): SAVISQKPSRDICQRGTSLTIQCQVDSQVTMMFWYRQQPGQSLTLIATANQGSEATYESGFVIDKFPISRPNLTFSTLTVSNMSPEDSSIYLCSVVGRGGYGYTFGSGTRLTVV.

This clone came up once. V and J are TRBV27 and TRBJ2-1; 7 bases fit TRBD1. Germline-derived CDR1 and CDR2 are MNHEY and SMNVEV (reference sequence). This CDR3 is built from 17 residues. V lost 4 bases, J lost 5 bases, and 14 bases stayed unmatched. Here the CDR3 reads CASSSQKGATENNEQFF. CDR3 sequence (DNA): TGTGCCAGCAGTTCCCAAAAGGGGGCGACAGAAAACAATGAGCAGTTCTTC.

The DNA for the CDR3 is TGTGCCAGCAGTTTGACTAGCGGGAGAGCAAGTGAGCAGTACTTC. Its protein is CASSLTSGRASEQYF. V gene TRBV27 combines with J gene TRBJ2-7, with 12 bases that match TRBD2. The V gene end was trimmed by 3 bases and the J gene end by 7 bases; junction bases not matched to a gene: 7. The CDR3 consists of 15 residues. Germline CDR1 is MNHEY and CDR2 is SMNVEV (reference sequence).

Comment on this clone: The same CDR3 arises from other DNA sequences in this sample as well. The chain is built from TRBV27 and TRBJ2-7; D possibly matches TRBD1 or TRBD2 (5 bases each). With 5 bases removed from V and 2 bases from J, the gap between germline ends came to 10 bases. Germline-derived CDR1 and CDR2 are MNHEY and SMNVEV (reference sequence). The CDR3 totals 13 residues. The chain's CDR3 is CASSPGLTYEQYF. CDR3 in DNA: TGTGCCAGCAGTCCGGGGCTCACCTACGAGCAGTACTTC.

J is TRBJ2-2 and V is TRBV27, with 7 bases lining up with TRBD2. This CDR3 comprises 13 residues. Germline lookup yields CDR1 MNHEY and CDR2 SMNVEV (reference sequence). With 6 bases clipped from V and 7 bases from J, the junction kept 5 bases outside the gene matches. The DNA for the CDR3 is TGTGCCAGCAGGCTCGGGGGGAGCGGGGAGCTGTTTTTT. Translated: CASRLGGSGELFF.

The chain has TRBV6-1 and TRBJ2-5; D is uncertain. The CDR3 contains 14 residues. Germline V gene data show CDR1 as MNHNS and CDR2 as SASEGT. Trimming shortened V by 0 bases and J by 5 bases, and 10 bases separated the two germline ends. In DNA form, the CDR3 reads TGTGCCAGCAGTGAAGCATCGGTGAAGGAGACCCAGTACTTC. It codes for CASSEASVKETQYF.

The genes are TRBV28 and TRBJ2-3; D ambiguous. Germline V gives CDR1 MDHEN, CDR2 SYDVKM. Between the trimmed V and J ends, which lost 7 bases and 6 bases, there was a span of 14 bases. CDR3 length: 13 residues. The CDR3 sequence is CASKSEVRDTQYF. CDR3 bases: TGTGCCAGCAAATCGGAAGTCAGGGATACGCAGTATTTT.

J is TRBJ2-1 and V is TRBV6-4; possibly TRBD1 for D (5 bases). Germline CDR1 MRHNA, CDR2 SNTAGT. V lost 7 bases and J 4 bases, leaving 14 bases between the germline ends. The CDR3 length is 14 residues. CDR3 in amino acids: CASTSSRGYNEQFF. The CDR3 DNA sequence: TGTGCCAGCACATCTAGTAGGGGATACAATGAGCAGTTCTTC.

V is TRBV28 and J is TRBJ1-5; D is perhaps TRBD1 (6 bases). The CDR3 contains 15 residues. V was shortened by 3 bases and J by 2 bases, with 11 bases between the two germline ends. CDR1 is MDHEN and CDR2 is SYDVKM in the germline V gene. The CDR3 region has the DNA TGTGCCAGCAGTTTCCTGGGGGCTGGCAATCAGCCCCAGCATTTT. Amino acids: CASSFLGAGNQPQHF.

The chain employs TRBV27 and TRBJ2-2; maybe TRBD2 (6 bases). This CDR3 region has 13 residues. From germline, CDR1 is MNHEY and CDR2 SMNVEV (reference sequence). Trimming pared 1 base from V and 6 bases from J, leaving 6 bases between. CDR3 residues: CASSLWGAGELFF. The CDR3 DNA reads TGTGCCAGCAGTTTATGGGGGGCCGGGGAGCTGTTTTTT.

V is TRBV5-5 and J is TRBJ1-2, with 7 bases fitting TRBD1. Germline values: CDR1 SGHKS, CDR2 YYEKEE (reference sequence). There are 14 residues in the CDR3. J lost 2 bases, V lost 0 bases, and 1 base had no gene match. The CDR3 reads CASSLGQGNYGYTF. CDR3 DNA: TGTGCCAGCAGCTTGGGACAGGGAAACTATGGCTACACCTTC.

The V call is TRBV6-1, the J call TRBJ2-1; weak D call: TRBD2 (5 bases). Germline V gene data show CDR1 as MNHNS and CDR2 as SASEGT. The length of the CDR3 is 14 residues. Trimming took 8 bases from V and 2 from J, leaving 13 bases between them. CDR3 coding DNA: TGTGCCAGCCCGGAGGCGCGGGCCTACAATGAGCAGTTCTTC. Encoded protein: CASPEARAYNEQFF.

The V call is TRBV7-6, the J call TRBJ2-3; TRBD2 agrees at 10 bases. This CDR3 contains 16 residues. Trimming cost V 4 bases and J 5 bases; bases outside gene matches: 9. Germline V gene lookup returns CDR1 SGHVS and CDR2 FNYEAQ. The CDR3 DNA sequence: TGTGCCAGCAGCTCAACACCGGGACTAGCGAGAGATACGCAGTATTTT. Translation: CASSSTPGLARDTQYF.

This rearrangement joins TRBV25-1 to TRBJ2-7, with D maybe TRBD2 (5 bases). Germline values: CDR1 MGHDK, CDR2 SYGVNS. The CDR3 contains 16 residues. The V end lost 7 bases, the J end lost 0 bases, and 19 bases lay between the germline ends. CDR3: CASIGGSPRSSYEQYF. CDR3 bases: TGTGCCAGCATAGGAGGTTCTCCCAGGAGCTCCTACGAGCAGTACTTC.

J is TRBJ1-5 and V is TRBV19, with D perhaps TRBD1 (6 bases). V was pared by 5 bases and J by 3 bases, with 17 bases between. CDR3 length: 16 residues. CDR1 and CDR2 from the germline V gene are LNHDA and SQIVND (reference sequence). CDR3 coding DNA: TGTGCCAGTAGTGTCTTCCAGGGGTCCCCCAATCAGCCCCAGCATTTT. Protein: CASSVFQGSPNQPQHF. The full variable domain, its missing parts supplied by reference TRBV19 and TRBJ1-5, is DGGITQSPKYLFRKEGQNVTLSCEQNLNHDAMYWYRQDPGQGLRLIYYSQIVNDFQKGDIAEGYSVSREKKESFPLTVTSAQKNPTAFYLCASSVFQGSPNQPQHFGDGTRLSIL.

The V call is TRBV6-1, the J call TRBJ2-1; 9 bases are shared with TRBD1. Looked up from germline, CDR1 is MNHNS and CDR2 is SASEGT. J was trimmed by 8 bases and V by 3 bases; bases with no gene match: 5. The CDR3 spans 14 residues. CDR3 in amino acids: CASSDRDRGYEQFF. The CDR3 DNA reads TGTGCCAGCAGTGATCGAGACAGGGGGTATGAGCAGTTCTTC.